This T cell receptor beta chain was found in a study of blood T cell repertoires in COVID-19. Overall study context: The origin of the acute and convalescent COVID-19 samples was the United States, Italy and Spain. Sample material is recorded as cDNA or gDNA derived from T cells, B-cell-depleted T cells, or PBMCs.

Per the study methods: Estimates of nucleated cell counts were drawn from the amplification of reference gene primers. Method: immunoSEQ multiplex PCR; TCRdb's copy keeps in-frame clones and lacks some. V and J calls and clone size follow that table, whereas D and trimming were derived from the DNA. Among about 15,000 clones listed, more than 75% were seen once. This clone has only one observation. The germline CDR1 and CDR2 sequences are MDHEN and SYDVKM. The CDR3 runs to 16 residues. Trimming took off 10 bases at V and 4 bases at J, with 20 bases between the two ends. Input material: peripheral blood. This TCR was recovered from a man in his fifties or sixties with active COVID-19. The rearrangement uses TRBV28 and TRBJ2-6; D is perhaps TRBD2 (7 bases). The CDR3 bases are TGTGCCACCAACTCGGGGGGCGCATCGGGGGCCAACGTCCTGACTTTC. It is translated as CATNSGGASGANVLTF.